Following are 26 T cell receptor beta chains from one sample sequenced in a study of T-cell reconstitution after alpha-beta-depleted transplantation in children. Unique molecular identifiers tagged the TCRbeta library. TCRdb passed the PCR reads through MiXCR, listing each CDR3 protein once. The sample records roughly 200,000 distinct CDR3 sequences, 6.6% being singletons. The sample was PBMCs, taken before TCRalphabeta/CD19-depleted stem cell transplant. These receptors were collected from a boy aged 2 to 10 with acute lymphoblastic leukemia, due to receive a stem cell transplant.

Many counts were recorded for this clonotype. The V call is TRBV9, the J call TRBJ2-7; 7 nucleotides line up with TRBD2. The germline CDR1 and CDR2 sequences are SGDLS and YYNGEE. The J segment lost 2 bases and the V segment lost 3 bases, leaving 8 bases of the junction unmatched. This CDR3 spans 15 amino acids. CDR3: CASSEGGDSAYEQYF. CDR3 nucleotides: TGTGCCAGCAGCGAGGGAGGGGACTCCGCCTACGAGCAGTACTTC.

This clonotype showed up just a few times. The chain uses TRBV28 and TRBJ1-2; D uncertain. Looked up from germline, CDR1 is MDHEN and CDR2 is SYDVKM. Trimming shortened V by 2 bases and J by 4 bases, and 8 bases separated the two germline ends. The CDR3 is made up of 13 amino acids. The CDR3 protein is CASSLIGAYGYTF. CDR3 bases: TGTGCCAGCAGTTTAATCGGAGCCTATGGCTACACCTTC.

This clonotype has ten or more counts. This chain uses TRBV5-6 with TRBJ2-7, with 7 positions matching TRBD1. The CDR3 runs 15 residues. The V gene's germline CDR1 is SGHDT and CDR2 YYEEEE. V lost 2 bases to trimming and J lost 3 bases; unmatched junction nucleotides: 8. The CDR3 loop reads CASSFYTGVNYEQYF. DNA of the CDR3: TGTGCCAGCAGCTTTTATACAGGGGTTAACTACGAGCAGTACTTC.

Concerning this clonotype: This is likely a read error, given that the CDR3 carries no conserved phenylalanine or tryptophan at its end. No DNA is shown, since the ends of the CDR3 on it are uncertain; the CDR3 is the one TCRdb lists. This chain connects TRBV12-3 or TRBV12-4 to TRBJ1-2; the D call in the table, TRBD1, was not verified against the DNA. The CDR3 comprises 12 residues, both ends counted. CDR3 sequence reads: CASSFTGSRGYI.

This clonotype was counted between two and nine times. The chain uses TRBV11-2 and TRBJ2-1; D is perhaps TRBD2 (6 bases). The CDR3 runs 16 residues. The germline gives CDR1 SGHAT, CDR2 FQNNGV. The germline V and J ends were trimmed by 4 bases and 4 bases, with 17 bases remaining between them. CDR3 sequence (DNA): TGTGCCAGCAGCTCTCTAGCGCGGCCACAATACAATGAGCAGTTCTTC. Translation gives CASSSLARPQYNEQFF. The entire variable domain, with the rest obtained from reference TRBV11-2 and TRBJ2-1, is as follows: EAGVAQSPRYKIIEKRQSVAFWCNPISGHATLYWYQQILGQGPKLLIQFQNNGVVDDSQLPKDRFSAERLKGVDSTLKIQPAKLEDSAVYLCASSSLARPQYNEQFFGPGTRLTVL.

In this sample, this clonotype turned up a few times. This rearrangement joins TRBV7-2 to TRBJ2-7; 9 bases align to TRBD1. This CDR3 spans 14 amino acids. Germline loops: CDR1 SGHTA, CDR2 FQGNSA. V was clipped by 4 bases and J by 5 bases; unmatched bases: 6. CDR3 protein: CASSSGQGSHEQYF. The CDR3 DNA reads as TGTGCCAGCAGCTCCGGACAGGGGAGCCACGAGCAGTACTTC.

To note about this clonotype: A much larger clone lies one base from this, so it may be a read error. The chain recombines TRBV7-9 with TRBJ2-7; 9 positions agree with TRBD1. Germline V gives CDR1 SEHNR, CDR2 FQNEAQ (reference sequence). The CDR3 is 14 amino acids. This CDR3 is CASSFTGGSYEEYF. DNA for the CDR3: TGTGCCAGCAGCTTTACAGGGGGCTCCTACGAGGAGTACTTC.

The V and J genes are TRBV12-3 or TRBV12-4 and TRBJ2-5, with a possible D match to TRBD1 (5 bases). The CDR3 is 14 residues long. The V gene lost 3 bases and the J gene lost 4 bases, with 12 bases spanning the gap. The CDR3 region is CASSFRVLGETQYF. CDR3 bases: TGTGCCAGCAGTTTCAGGGTATTAGGAGAGACCCAGTACTTC.

V is TRBV28 and J is TRBJ1-2; 9 bases are shared with TRBD1. The CDR3 extends over 17 amino acids. The J segment lost 3 bases and the V segment lost 5 bases, leaving 13 bases of the junction unmatched. The germline gives CDR1 MDHEN, CDR2 SYDVKM. Here the CDR3 reads CASSATPGQGDHYGYTF. The CDR3 DNA sequence: TGTGCCAGCAGTGCAACCCCGGGACAGGGAGACCACTATGGCTACACCTTC.

In regard to this clonotype: Since no conserved phenylalanine or tryptophan closes the CDR3, a read error is the likely cause. CDR3 residues: CASREGGDTEAFL. CDR3 nucleotides: TGTGCCAGCAGGGAAGGTGGGGACACTGAAGCTTTCTTA. The chain uses TRBV28 and TRBJ1-1; D is unclear. Germline CDR1 reads MDHEN; CDR2 reads SYDVKM. Trimming pared 6 bases from V and 3 bases from J, leaving 11 bases between. The CDR3 extends over 13 amino acids.

At least ten counts were recorded for this clonotype. The chain uses TRBV20-1 and TRBJ2-1; tentative D call: TRBD2 (6 bases). V lost 1 base to trimming and J lost 1 base, with 11 bases between them. This CDR3 region has 15 residues. Germline lookup yields CDR1 DFQATT and CDR2 SNEGSKA (reference sequence). This chain's CDR3 is CSARAPGVSYNEQFF. CDR3 nucleotide sequence: TGCAGTGCTAGAGCCCCGGGGGTATCCTACAATGAGCAGTTCTTC.

V is TRBV20-1 and J is TRBJ1-5, with D uncertain. The CDR3 contains 14 residues. The V gene lost 8 bases and the J gene lost 0 bases, with 14 bases spanning the gap. From germline, CDR1 is DFQATT and CDR2 SNEGSKA (reference sequence). CDR3 nucleotide sequence: TGCAGTATCAAGTGGCGGGATAGCAATCAGCCCCAGCATTTT. The encoded protein is CSIKWRDSNQPQHF.

This clonotype was picked up a small number of times. The genes are TRBV12-3 or TRBV12-4 and TRBJ1-6, with D hard to call. This CDR3 region has 12 residues. The ends were cut back, 6 bases at V and 4 bases at J, with 4 bases in the middle. CDR3 nucleotides: TGTGCCAGCAGACGTTATAATTCACCCCTCCACTTT. Its protein is CASRRYNSPLHF.

This clonotype was counted ten times or more. This sequence joins TRBV14 and TRBJ2-5, with D unresolved. CDR3 length equals 14 residues. CDR1 SGHDN and CDR2 FVKESK come from the germline V gene. The ends were cut back, 2 bases at V and 2 bases at J, with 9 bases in the middle. The CDR3 DNA follows: TGTGCCAGCAGCCAAACTCACCTTCAAGAGACCCAGTACTTC. Amino acid sequence: CASSQTHLQETQYF.

This clonotype was observed many times. The rearrangement links TRBV29-1 to TRBJ2-5; 8 bases fit TRBD1. The CDR3 is 15 amino acids. The V gene end was trimmed by 8 bases and the J gene end by 4 bases; junction bases not matched to a gene: 15. Looked up from germline, CDR1 is SQVTM and CDR2 is ANQGSEA. The CDR3 sequence: CSSGSRGHPTETQYF. The CDR3 DNA sequence: TGCAGCTCCGGGAGCAGGGGGCATCCTACAGAGACCCAGTACTTC.

This clonotype was observed a few times. This chain joins TRBV2 and TRBJ2-7; TRBD1 aligns across 8 bases. Per the germline V gene, CDR1 is SNHLY and CDR2 is FYNNEI. This CDR3 comprises 12 residues. The V gene end was trimmed by 10 bases and the J gene end by 5 bases; junction bases not matched to a gene: 7. CDR3 residues: CATRTGKHEQYF. Written as DNA, the CDR3 is TGTGCCACCAGGACAGGGAAGCACGAGCAGTACTTC.

The chain couples TRBV20-1 to TRBJ2-5, with D unresolved. From germline, CDR1 is DFQATT and CDR2 SNEGSKA (reference sequence). V was pared by 4 bases and J by 3 bases, with 9 bases between. This CDR3 region has 12 residues. The DNA for the CDR3 is TGCAGTGCTATGAAGAAAAAAGAGACCCAGTACTTC. This translates into CSAMKKKETQYF.

This clonotype was observed many times. The chain couples TRBV7-2 to TRBJ2-7, with D uncertain. V was trimmed by 5 bases and J by 2 bases, leaving 10 bases between them. CDR1 and CDR2 from the germline V gene are SGHTA and FQGNSA. This CDR3 is 13 amino acids long. In DNA, the CDR3 is TGTGCCAGCAGCACCCACCCTGCCTACGAGCAGTACTTC. Its translation: CASSTHPAYEQYF.

This clonotype was seen many times. The gene calls are TRBV7-9 and TRBJ2-2; 14 bases map to TRBD2. The length of the CDR3 is 17 residues. The trim removed 6 bases at V and 3 bases at J, leaving 6 bases unmatched. Looked up from germline, CDR1 is SEHNR and CDR2 is FQNEAQ (reference sequence). CDR3 sequence: CASRRTSGRNYTGELFF. CDR3 DNA: TGTGCCAGCAGGCGGACTAGCGGGAGGAATTACACCGGGGAGCTGTTTTTT.

This clonotype showed up many times. The rearrangement links TRBV3-1 to TRBJ1-2, with TRBD1 matching 7 bases. The CDR3 loop spans 14 amino acids. CDR1 is LGHDT, CDR2 YNNKEL, per germline (reference sequence). The ends lost 8 bases at V and 6 bases at J; junction bases unmatched: 12. The CDR3 spells CASRDSSFGHGYTF. The CDR3 nucleotides read TGTGCCAGCCGGGACAGCTCATTTGGACATGGCTACACCTTC.

CDR3 residues: CASNFQGATNEKLFF. The CDR3 coding sequence is TGTGCCAGCAACTTTCAGGGGGCAACTAATGAAAAACTGTTTTTT. The V and J genes are TRBV12-3 or TRBV12-4 and TRBJ1-4, with TRBD1 identical over 7 bases. The CDR3 spans 15 residues. V lost 7 bases and J lost 0; bases outside the gene matches: 5.

This rearrangement joins TRBV28 to TRBJ2-5; 8 bases fit TRBD1. Germline CDR1 and CDR2: MDHEN and SYDVKM. The CDR3 covers 15 residues. Losses at the gene ends were 5 bases for V and 5 bases for J; bases not matched to a gene: 10. The CDR3 loop is CASSPGQGQGETQYF. In DNA form, the CDR3 reads TGTGCCAGCAGTCCTGGACAGGGCCAGGGGGAGACCCAGTACTTC.

This clonotype showed up just a few times. The CDR3 DNA sequence: TGTGCCAGCAGTGCCGTCACGGTGGCTGGAAACACCATATATTTT. Protein: CASSAVTVAGNTIYF. This chain links TRBV28 with TRBJ1-3; D unresolved. Trimming left V 5 bases short and J 2 bases short, with 13 bases between. Germline V gives CDR1 MDHEN, CDR2 SYDVKM. The CDR3 is 15 amino acids.

This clonotype appeared many times. V is TRBV9 and J is TRBJ2-1; D not certain. The V gene's germline CDR1 is SGDLS and CDR2 YYNGEE. The CDR3 runs to 15 residues. V was clipped by 2 bases and J by 2 bases, with 11 bases between them. In DNA form, the CDR3 reads TGTGCCAGCAGCGTTGGCGGATCGACCTACAATGAGCAGTTCTTC. Protein sequence: CASSVGGSTYNEQFF.

In this sample, this clonotype turned up a few times. This sequence joins TRBV30 and TRBJ2-5; 9 nucleotides agree with TRBD2. Germline-derived CDR1 and CDR2 are GTSNPN and SVGIG (reference sequence). V shed 3 bases and J 1 base; nucleotides not matched to a gene: 6. CDR3 length: 15 residues. This CDR3 is CAWSPGTSSQETQYF. The CDR3 DNA reads TGTGCCTGGAGCCCCGGGACTAGCAGCCAAGAGACCCAGTACTTC.

This clonotype was seen many times. The chain combines TRBV4-1 with TRBJ1-3; D is unresolved. V dropped 4 bases and J dropped 0 bases, with 13 bases sitting between them. The CDR3 runs to 16 residues. Germline CDR1 MGHRA, CDR2 YSYEKL. CDR3 in DNA: TGCGCCAGCAGCCCTGGGAGTGCCTACTCTGGAAACACCATATATTTT. It yields the protein CASSPGSAYSGNTIYF.